The clone carrying this T cell receptor (beta chain) was counted a few times. Deletions cut 7 bases from V and 0 bases from J, with 15 bases between. The CDR3 spans 15 residues. The germline CDR1 and CDR2 sequences are WSHSY and SAAADI. The time point: patch test 2, 6 weeks after DPC sensitization. Treatment given: therapeutic diphenylcyclopropenone sensitization with weekly scalp DPC. Total RNA was isolated from whole blood that had not been fractionated. The entry originates in a study of human T cells and chemical hapten exposure. In the original analysis: Counting gave a median of approximately 96,000 TCRs per sample, with values ranging from 23,224 to 690,600. TCRdb recomputed calls from the RACE reads with MiXCR, one row per CDR3 protein. The V and J calls here are based on TCRdb, not the publication. The sample lists about 84,000 distinct CDR3 sequences; about 9.4% were seen once.

The chain carries TRBV10-2 and TRBJ1-2; D possibly corresponds to TRBD1 (6 bases). This TCR came from a woman aged 25-40 years with alopecia areata. Some clones in this sample may be carry-over from other donors' samples. Sample: whole blood, taken in connection with sensitization to the hapten diphenylcyclopropenone (DPC). CDR3 amino acids: CASTRTVTSNYGYTF. The CDR3, as DNA: TGCGCCAGCACCAGGACAGTCACCTCTAACTATGGCTACACCTTC.